This T cell receptor beta chain is from a study of T cell changes during pregnancy in multiple sclerosis. This clone is a singleton in its sample. Clones were read by immunoSEQ multiplex PCR, and TCRdb kept only the in-frame ones, dropping some. This sample yields about 50,000 clones, of which around 93% are seen a single time; roughly 4% belongs to the top ten. This sequence originates from a female donor with multiple sclerosis, enrolled in a pregnancy study. Sequencing was performed on CD8+ T cells from peripheral blood mononuclear cells, taken in the first trimester of pregnancy.

CDR3 sequence reads: CASSLGTGGSLKEAFF. The CDR3 DNA reads TGTGCCAGCAGCCTGGGGACAGGGGGCTCTTTAAAGGAAGCTTTCTTT. This rearrangement joins TRBV9 to TRBJ1-1, with 12 bases identical to TRBD1. In germline, CDR1 is SGDLS, CDR2 YYNGEE. Trimming removed 4 bases from V and 8 bases from J; junction bases left unmatched: 12. This CDR3 contains 16 residues.